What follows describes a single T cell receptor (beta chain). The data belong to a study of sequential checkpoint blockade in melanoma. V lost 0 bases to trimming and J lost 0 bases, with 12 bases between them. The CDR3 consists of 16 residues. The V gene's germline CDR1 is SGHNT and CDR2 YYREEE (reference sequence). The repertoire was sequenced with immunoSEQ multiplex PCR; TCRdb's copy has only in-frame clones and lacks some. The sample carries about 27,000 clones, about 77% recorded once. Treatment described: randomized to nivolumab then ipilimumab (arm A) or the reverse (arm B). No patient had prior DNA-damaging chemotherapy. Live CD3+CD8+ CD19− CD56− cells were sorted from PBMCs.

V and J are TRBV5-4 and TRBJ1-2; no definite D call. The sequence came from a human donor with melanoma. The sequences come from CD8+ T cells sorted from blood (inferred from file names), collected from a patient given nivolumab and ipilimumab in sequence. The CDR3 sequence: CASSLGLTEANYGYTF. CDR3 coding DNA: TGTGCCAGCAGCTTGGGACTGACGGAAGCTAACTATGGCTACACCTTC.